This T cell receptor beta chain was captured in a study of blood T cell repertoires in COVID-19. Overall study: Samples of COVID-19 (acute and convalescent) were obtained from the United States, Italy and Spain. Sources were T cells, B-cell-depleted T cells, or PBMCs; the material itself was cDNA or gDNA.

The CDR3 covers 18 residues. The J segment lost 0 bases and the V segment lost 1 base, leaving 10 bases of the junction unmatched. Germline loops: CDR1 MGHRA, CDR2 YSYEKL. The assay was immunoSEQ multiplex PCR, and TCRdb's table has in-frame clones only and misses some. The sample includes approximately 200,000 clones, roughly 84% of them seen just once. Material: peripheral blood. V gene TRBV4-1 combines with J gene TRBJ2-3; 7 bases are a match to TRBD1. The TCR was taken from a woman aged 55-69 years who had recovered from COVID-19. For the CDR3, the DNA is TGCGCCAGCAGCCAAGGGTCCACAGGGGCCATTAGCACAGATACGCAGTATTTT. Translation gives CASSQGSTGAISTDTQYF.